This entry describes one T cell receptor (beta chain). Its antigen is still unknown. Per-base qualities were not stored, and no clone one base away is much larger. The sample is drawn from a study of blood T cell repertoires in COVID-19 (dated by TCRdb to between 2020 and 2021). For the study in its entirety: Samples covering the acute and convalescent phases of COVID-19 were provided by collaborators in the United States, Italy and Spain. The material from the prospective study consisted of cDNA or gDNA derived from T cells, B-cell-depleted T cells, or PBMCs. Subjects who had been exposed to COVID-19, were actively infected with it, or had recovered from it provided the deeply sampled blood TCRbeta repertoires that made up the dataset. The repertoires were released in a freely available public database meant as a resource for research on the immune response to SARS-CoV-2. The samples were drawn from two sources: the first 160 participants of the ongoing ImmuneRACE study, and 950 to 1,500 subjects contributed by 6 global collaborators. Nearly every sample came with metadata listing a de-identified subject ID, COVID-19 status, age in years and sex. Where available, HLA class I and class II types were taken from metadata supplied by the sample provider and were not determined by assay-based typing.

TCRbeta CDR3 regions were amplified from genomic DNA using the immunoSEQ Assay, a bias-controlled multiplex PCR. Regarding the original processing steps: The number of nucleated cells in each sample was estimated by amplification of reference gene primers within the assay. To quantify the absolute abundance of each unique TCRbeta CDR3 rearrangement, sequence reads were collapsed and filtered. Productive Simpson clonality was computed per sample as the square root of Simpson's diversity index over productive rearrangements. This is the immuneACCESS table as TCRdb keeps it, with only in-frame sequences that have V and J called. A part of the clones is gone; compared with another copy, unresolved V genes explain less than half, and the rest is unexplained. D and trimming come from the DNA, and the V and J calls and clone size come from that table. The sample table lists about 140,000 clones, approximately 78% of them with a count of one. 9.5% to 13% of the sample comes from the top ten.

CDR1 and CDR2, looked up from the germline V gene, are SGHTA and FQGNSA. V lost 2 bases and J lost 5 bases; the stretch between them is 9 bases long. Measured from the cysteine to the phenylalanine, the CDR3 is 14 residues long. Only CDR3 DNA remains: 42 bases, in frame from the first base. Samples from volunteer blood donors who had recovered from COVID-19 were contributed by a second Seattle source. Whole blood was collected in K2EDTA tubes by collaborating institutions according to the institutions' own protocols. Collaborator samples were shipped for TCRbeta analysis as frozen whole blood, isolated PBMCs, or DNA extracted from either sample type. Findings and caveats that apply to the study as a whole: Clinical and demographic metadata were provided uncurated, with the amount varying by source and participant.

The chain is encoded by TRBV7-2 joined to TRBJ1-4; possibly the D gene is TRBD1, per 5 matching bases. The sequence was collected from a man aged 55 to 70 who had recovered from COVID-19. Sequenced sample: peripheral blood. The bases are TGTGCCAGCAGCTTAAAAGGGGAAAATGAAAAACTGTTTTTT. This yields the protein CASSLKGENEKLFF.